Listed below are T cell receptor beta chains from one sample, sequenced in a study of blood T cell repertoires in COVID-19. Sequencing used immunoSEQ multiplex PCR; TCRdb keeps in-frame clones, though not all of them. The sample lists fewer than 200,000 clones; less than 90% were seen once. The source material was PBMCs or T cells enriched from blood (not recorded which). These receptor sequences come from a human donor with acute COVID-19. The donor label of this sample is uncertain. CDR3s include the opening cysteine and the closing phenylalanine or tryptophan. Fields, in order: V gene, D gene, J gene, clone size, CDR3 DNA, CDR3 protein. The D gene is left open where the match is weak. Expanded clones get a size class; other rows say once, few or many, or leave the size out.

TRBV30	TRBD1	TRBJ1-5	.	TGTGCCTGGAGTGTGGGAGCACGGGACAGATATCAGCCCCAGCATTTT	CAWSVGARDRYQPQHF
TRBV19	TRBD2	TRBJ2-7	.	TGTGCCAGTAGTCCTTCTAGCGGAGGCTACGAGCAGTACTTC	CASSPSSGGYEQYF
TRBV6-1	.	TRBJ1-5	.	TGTGCCAGCAGTGAAGCGGGCTCGGGGACTTACCTTCAGCCCCAGCATTTT	CASSEAGSGTYLQPQHF
TRBV5-8	.	TRBJ1-6	.	TGTGCCAGCACCCTTATCCCCGGGTCCAGGGTAGGAAATTCACCCCTCCACTTT	CASTLIPGSRVGNSPLHF
TRBV2	TRBD1	TRBJ1-5	.	TGTGCCAGCAGGGATGGGACAGGGTATAGCAATCAGCCCCAGCATTTT	CASRDGTGYSNQPQHF
TRBV9	TRBD1	TRBJ2-6	.	TGTGCCAGCAGCGTAGCTACAGGGGGCAGTATAAACTCTGGGGCCAACGTCCTGACTTTC	CASSVATGGSINSGANVLTF
TRBV9	.	TRBJ1-1	.	TGTGCCAGCAGCGTAGTAGGGACAATGAACACTGAAGCTTTCTTT	CASSVVGTMNTEAFF
TRBV27	.	TRBJ2-2	.	TGTGCCAGCAGTTTTGTTGCGGGGTCGGACACCGGGGAGCTGTTTTTT	CASSFVAGSDTGELFF
TRBV19	.	TRBJ1-2	.	TGTGCCAGTAGTACCAGGGTCTATGGCTACACCTTC	CASSTRVYGYTF
TRBV5-1	.	TRBJ1-4	once	TGCGCCAGCAGCGCTATTGGAGGTAATGAAAAACTGTTTTTT	CASSAIGGNEKLFF